This TCR beta chain was identified during a study of blood T cell repertoires in COVID-19. Background on the study: Acute and convalescent COVID-19 samples came from the United States, Italy and Spain.

Authors' methods: Nucleated cell number was recorded as an estimate derived from reference gene primer amplification. The repertoire was sequenced with immunoSEQ multiplex PCR; TCRdb's copy has only in-frame clones and lacks some. V, J and clone size derive from that table, while D and trimming were established from the DNA sequence. The repertoire has under 300,000 clones, approximately 86% of them found once; the top ten carry 3% to 4%. The cohort comprised adults aged about 18 to 100 years residing in 24 US areas. Membership in each cohort depended on participant-reported clinical history. Unmatched junction bases numbered 5, after V lost 5 bases and J lost 3 bases. In germline, CDR1 is LNHDA, CDR2 SQIVND (reference sequence). The CDR3 extends over 14 amino acids.

The specimen was PBMCs or T cells enriched from blood (not recorded which). V gene TRBV19 combines with J gene TRBJ1-2; 8 bases map to TRBD1. The TCR originated in a woman aged 35 to 49 with acute COVID-19. DNA of the CDR3: TGTGCCAGTAGTGCGCAGGGACAGGACTATGGCTACACCTTC. Translation: CASSAQGQDYGYTF.